What follows describes a single T cell receptor beta chain. Use of 60 Vbeta and 13 Jbeta primers characterized the PCR. Here immunoSEQ multiplex PCR was the method, and the copy in TCRdb shows in-frame clones only, minus some. The sample consists of approximately 200,000 clones, roughly four fifths of them appearing once. The data were obtained in a study of cytomegalovirus exposure and HLA in healthy donors. Overall study context: Unique TCR beta sequences numbering approximately 100 million came from about 180 million T cells in an earlier analysis.

With V trimmed by 1 base and J by 1 base, 3 bases remained unmatched. The CDR3 length is 16 residues. The germline V gene encodes CDR1 SNHLY and CDR2 FYNNEI. V is TRBV2 and J is TRBJ1-5, with 8 bases lining up with TRBD1. This TCR derives from a man in his thirties or forties in good health and CMV-seronegative. The sample consisted of PBMCs. This CDR3 is CASSEGQGWSNQPQHF. In DNA form, the CDR3 reads TGTGCCAGCAGTGAAGGACAGGGGTGGAGCAATCAGCCCCAGCATTTT.